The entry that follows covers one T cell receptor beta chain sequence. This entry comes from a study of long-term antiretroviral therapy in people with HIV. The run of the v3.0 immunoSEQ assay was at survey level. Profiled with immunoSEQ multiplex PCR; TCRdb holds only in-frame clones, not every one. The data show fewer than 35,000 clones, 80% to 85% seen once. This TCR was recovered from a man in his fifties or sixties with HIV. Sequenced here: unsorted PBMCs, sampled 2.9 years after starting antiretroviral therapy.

The DNA for the CDR3 is TGTGCCAGCTCCGGACTAGCGGGGGCGGTAGATACGCAGTATTTT. Translation gives CASSGLAGAVDTQYF. The chain recombines TRBV18 with TRBJ2-3, with 13 bases that match TRBD2. The CDR3 consists of 15 residues. Germline V gene sequence: CDR1 KGHSH, CDR2 LQKENI. The V gene end was trimmed by 6 bases and the J gene end by 5 bases; junction bases not matched to a gene: 5.